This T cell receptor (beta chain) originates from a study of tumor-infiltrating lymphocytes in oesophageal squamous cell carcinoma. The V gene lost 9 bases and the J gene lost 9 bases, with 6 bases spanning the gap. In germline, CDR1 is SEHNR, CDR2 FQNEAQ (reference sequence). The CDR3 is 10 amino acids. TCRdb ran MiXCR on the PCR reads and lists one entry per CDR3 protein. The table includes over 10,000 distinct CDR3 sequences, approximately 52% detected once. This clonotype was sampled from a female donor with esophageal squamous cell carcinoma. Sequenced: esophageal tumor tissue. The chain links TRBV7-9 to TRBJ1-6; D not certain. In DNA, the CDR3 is TGTGCCAGTGAGGGTTCACCCCTCCACTTT. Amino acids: CASEGSPLHF.